This TCR beta chain was found in a study of T cells in Graves' hyperthyroidism and ophthalmopathy. Regarding the study as a whole: The model anticipated ophthalmopathy a median approximately 6.6 months pre-onset. From stable hyperthyroidism, ophthalmopathy was set apart by a 13 V-J model.

Remarks on this clonotype: Its specificity is unknown.

Patients aged 18 to 65 had newly diagnosed hyperthyroidism lasting under 2 months. Initially, at the first diagnosis of hyperthyroidism and before any ophthalmopathy symptoms, blood was sampled. The CDR3 is made up of 14 amino acids. Germline values: CDR1 SQVTM, CDR2 ANQGSEA. V dropped 3 bases and J dropped 2; count of bases not matched to a gene: 6. Template material for amplifying TCR beta CDR3 regions consisted of RNA transcripts. Primed by the HTBI set, a first-round RT-PCR was run on the TCR CDR3. Each CDR3 protein gets one entry after TCRdb re-called the multiplex PCR reads with MiXCR. The table has around 700,000 distinct CDR3 sequences, about 17% seen once; the top ten hold 16%.

The TCR comes from a woman between 45 and 65 years old with Graves' hyperthyroidism that later progressed to Graves' ophthalmopathy. The chain links TRBV29-1 to TRBJ1-2, with TRBD1 matching over 7 bases. Sample: blood. The CDR3 region has the DNA TGCAGCGTTGAGGGGACAGAGTCCAACTATGGCTACACCTTC. Its translation: CSVEGTESNYGYTF.